What follows describes a single TCR beta chain. Its cognate antigen is unknown. Researchers collected about 10 milliliters of peripheral blood from every single donor. The sample comes from a study of blood T cells in healthy people across ages. Findings and limits, study-wide: Higher diversity and more naive CD4+ cells were features of long-lived donors, compared to aged donors.

With a J-beta primer mix and a sample-barcoded 5' primer, a second PCR ran about 7 to 11 cycles. Each cDNA was tagged by a template-switch adaptor containing 12 random nucleotides. MiXCR, applied by TCRdb to the 5' RACE reads, yields one record per CDR3 protein. Among 550,000 to 700,000 distinct CDR3 sequences listed, about 25% were seen once. The receptor comes from a woman aged 70 to 79 in good health. The sequenced sample was blood.

CDR3 sequence (DNA): TGCAGTGCCAGCTCCGGGACGACGACCTACGAGCAGTACTTC. Its protein is CSASSGTTTYEQYF. The chain combines TRBV20-1 with TRBJ2-7; the D call may be TRBD1 or TRBD2 (5 bases each). The ends were cut back, 6 bases at V and 2 bases at J, with 17 bases in the middle. Germline V gene lookup returns CDR1 DFQATT and CDR2 SNEGSKA (reference sequence). This CDR3 contains 14 residues.